This record looks at one T cell receptor (beta chain) sequence and its context. The V and J ends lost 1 base and 4 bases, in that order; junction bases with no gene match: 4. The CDR3 runs 15 residues. Germline V gene lookup returns CDR1 SGHVS and CDR2 FNYEAQ. These data originate in a study of blood T cell repertoires in COVID-19. Some clones are missing from TCRdb's copy, which holds only in-frame ones; the method was immunoSEQ multiplex PCR. The sample has roughly 170,000 clones; 70% to 85% are singletons. Material: peripheral blood. The rearrangement uses TRBV7-6 and TRBJ2-7; 10 bases map to TRBD2. This TCR was recovered from a man between 60 and 75 years old who had recovered from COVID-19. CDR3 DNA sequence: TGTGCCAGCAGCTTAGGGAGCGGGGGGGCGTACGAGCAGTACTTC. Residues: CASSLGSGGAYEQYF.